Detailed here is one T cell receptor beta chain. Deletions cut 3 bases from V and 0 bases from J, with 27 bases between. CDR3 length: 22 amino acids. The germline gives CDR1 LGHNA, CDR2 YSLEER. This entry comes from a study of shared clonotypes between healthy human individuals. About the research overall: Three plates each covered CD4 naive and memory; CD8 naive two, CD8 memory one.

Naive CD8 cells were CD45RO-negative, positively selected for CCR7, excluding terminally differentiated effector memory CD45RA+ cells. Recent vaccinations or acute infections were absent in the healthy HIV-negative adult donors. Genomic DNA (from each subset) was split evenly across several immunoSEQ plates. Sequenced by immunoSEQ multiplex PCR; TCRdb stores in-frame clones only, minus some. The sample carries some 2,000,000 clones, around 96% recorded once. Sample: naive CD8+ T cells sorted from blood. This rearrangement joins TRBV4-3 to TRBJ2-6; D is possibly TRBD1 (6 bases). This TCR derives from a young man in good health. The chain's CDR3 is CASSHLLGAGPSTPSGANVLTF. In DNA, the CDR3 is TGCGCCAGCAGCCATCTCCTGGGGGCCGGTCCTTCTACCCCCTCTGGGGCCAACGTCCTGACTTTC.